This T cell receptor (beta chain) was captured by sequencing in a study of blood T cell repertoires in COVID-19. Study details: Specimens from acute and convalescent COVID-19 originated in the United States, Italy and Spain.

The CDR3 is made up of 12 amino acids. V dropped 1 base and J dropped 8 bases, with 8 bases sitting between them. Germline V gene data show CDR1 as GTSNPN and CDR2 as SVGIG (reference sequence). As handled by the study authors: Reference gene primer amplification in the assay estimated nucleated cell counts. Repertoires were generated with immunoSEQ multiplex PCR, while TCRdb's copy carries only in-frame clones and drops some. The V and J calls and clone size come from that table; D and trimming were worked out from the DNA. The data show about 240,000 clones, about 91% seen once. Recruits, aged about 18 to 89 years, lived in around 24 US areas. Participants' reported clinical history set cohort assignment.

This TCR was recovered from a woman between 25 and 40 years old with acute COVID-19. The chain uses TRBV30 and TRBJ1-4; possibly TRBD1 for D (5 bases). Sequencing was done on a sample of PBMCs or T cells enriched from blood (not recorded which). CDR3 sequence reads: CAWSGGVEKLFF. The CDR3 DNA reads TGTGCCTGGAGTGGGGGGGTCGAAAAACTGTTTTTT.